The 7 T cell receptor beta chains presented below share a single source sample, sequenced in a study of tumor-infiltrating lymphocytes in primary liver carcinoma. Germline DNA was also extracted, with blood RNA taken from unsorted whole blood. A primer in the constant region served to generate TCR beta cDNA from approximately 500 ng of total RNA. Three nested multiplex PCR rounds of slightly modified ARM-PCR generated TCR beta libraries. Both of the initial two PCR rounds ran for about 11 cycles and employed TRBV1-TRBV30 forward primers alongside a C-beta reverse primer. TCRdb analysed the multiplex PCR reads with MiXCR anew, one entry per CDR3 protein. Here the sample spans hundreds of thousands of distinct CDR3 sequences, nearly 60% being singletons. Source material: peripheral blood. Receptor source: a woman aged 25 to 39 with primary liver carcinoma and hepatitis B virus infection.

As to this clonotype: The junction departs from germline at one end; a sequencing error may be responsible. This CDR3 reads CSDRGVGDSEHFF. DNA for the CDR3: TGTAGCGACCGTGGGGTGGGGGATAGTGAGCACTTCTTC. V usage is TRBV29-1 and J usage is TRBJ2-1; D possibly matches TRBD1 or TRBD2 (5 bases each). The CDR3 has 13 residues. Germline V lookup: CDR1 SQVTM, CDR2 ANQGSEA.

This clonotype was counted once. The chain has TRBV12-3 or TRBV12-4 and TRBJ2-2, with 7 bases matching TRBD2. The trim removed 9 bases at V and 6 bases at J, leaving 13 bases unmatched. The CDR3 loop spans 15 amino acids. In nucleotides, the CDR3 is TGTGCCAGAAGTGCCCGGACTAGATCGGCCGGGGAGCTGTTTTTT. Translated, it gives CARSARTRSAGELFF.

This clonotype came up many times. This chain links TRBV4-2 with TRBJ2-5, with D possibly matching TRBD2 (6 bases). The germline CDR1 and CDR2 sequences are LGHNA and YNFKEQ. The CDR3 is 14 residues long. With 1 base removed from V and 9 bases from J, the gap between germline ends came to 15 bases. The DNA for the CDR3 is TGTGCCAGCAGCCAAGCCGGGGGTTTAGGGGCCCAGTACTTC. Translated, it gives CASSQAGGLGAQYF.

The rearrangement links TRBV4-1 to TRBJ2-1; TRBD2 is a possible D gene (6 bases). The ends were cut back, 5 bases at V and 0 bases at J, with 17 bases in the middle. The germline CDR1 and CDR2 sequences are MGHRA and YSYEKL. The CDR3 has 17 amino acids. CDR3 residues: CASSAVAVAPSYNEQFF. DNA for the CDR3: TGCGCCAGCAGCGCCGTAGCGGTAGCCCCCTCCTACAATGAGCAGTTCTTC.

This clonotype was seen at least ten times. Being one base from a much bigger clone, this may be a read error. V usage is TRBV11-2 and J usage is TRBJ1-2, with TRBD1 matching 10 bases. The CDR3 is made up of 15 amino acids. CDR1 and CDR2 from the germline V gene are SGHAT and FQNNGV. The CDR3 loop is CASSSRDRGIYGCTF. CDR3 nucleotides: TGTGCCAGCAGCTCCCGGGACAGGGGAATCTATGGCTGCACCTTC.

V gene TRBV28 combines with J gene TRBJ1-2; TRBD1 is a possible D gene (5 bases). This CDR3 region has 14 residues. Trimming removed 4 bases at V and 7 bases at J, with 16 bases between. CDR1 is MDHEN, CDR2 SYDVKM, per germline. The CDR3 here is CASSSGRQPSGYTF. The CDR3 nucleotides read TGTGCCAGCAGTTCTGGAAGACAGCCCTCTGGCTACACCTTC.

On this clonotype: The junction departs from germline at one end; a sequencing error may be responsible. This rearrangement joins TRBV29-1 to TRBJ2-1; no clear D gene. The germline V gene encodes CDR1 SQVTM and CDR2 ANQGSEA. This CDR3 has 14 residues. The CDR3 DNA reads as TGCAGCGCATCCCAGAATAGTACGTACAACGAGCAGTTCTTC. Amino acids: CSASQNSTYNEQFF.